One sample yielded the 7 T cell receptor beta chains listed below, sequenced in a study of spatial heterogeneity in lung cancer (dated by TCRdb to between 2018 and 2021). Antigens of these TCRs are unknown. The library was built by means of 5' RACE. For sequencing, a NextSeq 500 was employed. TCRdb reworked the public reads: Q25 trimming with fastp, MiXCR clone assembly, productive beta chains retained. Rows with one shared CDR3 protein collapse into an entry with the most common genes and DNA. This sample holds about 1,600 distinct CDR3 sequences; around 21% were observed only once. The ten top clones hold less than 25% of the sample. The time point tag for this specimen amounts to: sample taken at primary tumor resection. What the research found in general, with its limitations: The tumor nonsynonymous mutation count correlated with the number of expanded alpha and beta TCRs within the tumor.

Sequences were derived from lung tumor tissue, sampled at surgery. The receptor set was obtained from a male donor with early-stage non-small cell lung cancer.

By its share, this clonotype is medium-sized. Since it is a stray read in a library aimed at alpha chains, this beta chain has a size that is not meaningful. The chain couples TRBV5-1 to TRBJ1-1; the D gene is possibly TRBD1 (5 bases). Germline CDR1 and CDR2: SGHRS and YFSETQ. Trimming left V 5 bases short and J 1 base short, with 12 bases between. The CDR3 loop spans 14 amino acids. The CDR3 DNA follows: TGCGCCAGCAGTACCGGGACGGCGAACACTGAAGCTTTCTTT. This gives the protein CASSTGTANTEAFF.

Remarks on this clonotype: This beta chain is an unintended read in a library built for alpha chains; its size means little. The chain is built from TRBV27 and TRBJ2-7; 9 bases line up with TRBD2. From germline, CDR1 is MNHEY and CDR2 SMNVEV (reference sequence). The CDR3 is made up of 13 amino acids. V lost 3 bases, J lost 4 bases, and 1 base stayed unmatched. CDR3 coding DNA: TGTGCCAGCAGTTTGGGACTAGCTTACGAGCAGTACTTC. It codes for CASSLGLAYEQYF.

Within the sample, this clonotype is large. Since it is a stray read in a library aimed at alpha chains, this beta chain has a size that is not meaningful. DNA of the CDR3: TGTGCCAGCAGGAGGAGAGGGGTCAATCAGCCCCAGCATTTT. Translation: CASRRRGVNQPQHF. The chain recombines TRBV12-3 or TRBV12-4 with TRBJ1-5; TRBD1 is a possible D gene (5 bases). V was cut by 6 bases and J by 3 bases, with 12 bases left in between. This CDR3 region has 14 residues.

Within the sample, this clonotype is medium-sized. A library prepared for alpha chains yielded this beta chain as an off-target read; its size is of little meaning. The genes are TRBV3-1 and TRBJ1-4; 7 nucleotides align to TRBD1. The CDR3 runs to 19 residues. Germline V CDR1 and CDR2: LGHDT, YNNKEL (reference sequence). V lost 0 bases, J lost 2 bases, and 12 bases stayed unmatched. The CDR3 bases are TGTGCCAGCAGCCAAGACACCGGGACAGCAGACAGGACTAATGAAAAACTGTTTTTT. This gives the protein CASSQDTGTADRTNEKLFF.

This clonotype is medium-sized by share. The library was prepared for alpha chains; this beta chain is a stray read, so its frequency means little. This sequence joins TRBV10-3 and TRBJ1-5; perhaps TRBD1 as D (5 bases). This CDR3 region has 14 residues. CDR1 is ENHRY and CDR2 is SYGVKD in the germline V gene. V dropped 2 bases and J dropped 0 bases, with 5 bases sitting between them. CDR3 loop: CAISEGTSNQPQHF. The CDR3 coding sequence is TGTGCCATCAGTGAGGGGACTAGCAATCAGCCCCAGCATTTT.

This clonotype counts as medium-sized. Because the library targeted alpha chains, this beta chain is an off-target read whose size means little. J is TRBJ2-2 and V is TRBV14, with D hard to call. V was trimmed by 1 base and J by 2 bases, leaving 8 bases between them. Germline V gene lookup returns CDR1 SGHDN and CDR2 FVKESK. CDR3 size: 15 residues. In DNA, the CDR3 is TGTGCCAGCAGCCAAGCTGGAATAAACACCGGGGAGCTGTTTTTT. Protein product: CASSQAGINTGELFF.

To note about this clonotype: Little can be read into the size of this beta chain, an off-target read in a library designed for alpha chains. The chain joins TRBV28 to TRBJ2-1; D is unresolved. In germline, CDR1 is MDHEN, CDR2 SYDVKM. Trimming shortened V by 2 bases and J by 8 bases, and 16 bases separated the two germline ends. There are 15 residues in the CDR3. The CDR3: CASSLAVSPFDEQFF. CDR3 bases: TGTGCCAGCAGTTTAGCAGTATCCCCATTCGATGAGCAGTTCTTC.